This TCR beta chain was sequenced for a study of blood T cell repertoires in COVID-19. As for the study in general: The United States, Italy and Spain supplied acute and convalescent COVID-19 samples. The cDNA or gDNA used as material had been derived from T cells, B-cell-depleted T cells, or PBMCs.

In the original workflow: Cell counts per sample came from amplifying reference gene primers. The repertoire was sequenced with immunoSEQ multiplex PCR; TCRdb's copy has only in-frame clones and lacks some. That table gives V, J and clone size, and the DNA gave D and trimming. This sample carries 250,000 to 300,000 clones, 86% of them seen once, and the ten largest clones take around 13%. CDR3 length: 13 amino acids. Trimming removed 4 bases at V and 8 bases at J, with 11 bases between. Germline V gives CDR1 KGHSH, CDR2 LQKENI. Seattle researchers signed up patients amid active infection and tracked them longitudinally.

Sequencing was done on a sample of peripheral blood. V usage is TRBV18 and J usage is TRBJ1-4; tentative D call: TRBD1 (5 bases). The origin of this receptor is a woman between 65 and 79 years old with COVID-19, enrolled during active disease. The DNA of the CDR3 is TGTGCCAGCTCACTTTTGACAGCCGAAAAACTGTTTTTT. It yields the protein CASSLLTAEKLFF.